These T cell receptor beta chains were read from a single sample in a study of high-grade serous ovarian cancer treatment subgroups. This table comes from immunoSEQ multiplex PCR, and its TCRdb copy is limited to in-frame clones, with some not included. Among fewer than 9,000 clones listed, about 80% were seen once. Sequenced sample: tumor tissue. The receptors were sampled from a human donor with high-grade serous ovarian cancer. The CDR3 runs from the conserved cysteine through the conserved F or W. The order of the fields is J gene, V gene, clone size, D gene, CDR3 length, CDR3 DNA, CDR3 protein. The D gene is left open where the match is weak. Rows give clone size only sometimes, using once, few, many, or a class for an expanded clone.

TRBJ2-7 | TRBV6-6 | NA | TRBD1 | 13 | TGTGCCAGCAGCGGACAGGGGGCGGAGGAGCAGTACTTC | CASSGQGAEEQYF
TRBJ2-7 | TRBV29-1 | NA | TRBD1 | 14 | TGCAGCGTTGACGGAACAGGGGGAAGGGACGAGCAGTACTTC | CSVDGTGGRDEQYF
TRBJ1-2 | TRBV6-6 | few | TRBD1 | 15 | TGTGCCAGCACAAAAACAGGGGTCTACGGGAGGGGCTACACCTTC | CASTKTGVYGRGYTF
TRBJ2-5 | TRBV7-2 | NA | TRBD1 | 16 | TGTGCCAGCAGCTTAGGACAGGGGGAGTTGGTAAAGACCCAGTACTTC | CASSLGQGELVKTQYF
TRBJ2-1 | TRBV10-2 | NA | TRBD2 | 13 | TGCGCCAGCCGGGGACTAGTTAACAGCGAGCAGTTCTTC | CASRGLVNSEQFF
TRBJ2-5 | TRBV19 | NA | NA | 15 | TGTGCCAGTAGTATAGGGGCGGGATACCAAGAGACCCAGTACTTC | CASSIGAGYQETQYF
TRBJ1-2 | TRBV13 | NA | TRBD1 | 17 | TGTGCCAGCAGCGGCGGGACAGGGAGTCGAAGGGGCTATGGCTACACCTTC | CASSGGTGSRRGYGYTF
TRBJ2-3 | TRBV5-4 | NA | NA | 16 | TGTGCCAGCAGCTTTGTTAGGAAGGGTGGCACAGATACGCAGTATTTT | CASSFVRKGGTDTQYF
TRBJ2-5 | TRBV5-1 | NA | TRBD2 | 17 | TGCGCCAGCAGCCCCGGGACTAGCGGGGATTACCAAGAGACCCAGTACTTC | CASSPGTSGDYQETQYF
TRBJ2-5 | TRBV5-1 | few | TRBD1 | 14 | TGCGCCAGCAGCCTGGGGACAGGACAAGAGACCCAGTACTTC | CASSLGTGQETQYF
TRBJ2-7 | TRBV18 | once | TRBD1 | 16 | TGTGCCAGCTCACGGGACAGGCGAGGGGAGATCGACGAGCAGTACTTC | CASSRDRRGEIDEQYF
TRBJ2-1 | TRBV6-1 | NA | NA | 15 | TGTGCCAGCAGTCCGGGAGGGACAGGGCACTATGAGCAGTTCTTC | CASSPGGTGHYEQFF
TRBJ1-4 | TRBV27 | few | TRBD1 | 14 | TGTGCCAGCAGTTTAAGACAGGGGGAGGAAAAACTGTTTTTT | CASSLRQGEEKLFF
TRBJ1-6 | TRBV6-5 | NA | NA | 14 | TGTGCCAGCAGTTTGGTCGGGAAGGATTCACCCCTCCACTTT | CASSLVGKDSPLHF
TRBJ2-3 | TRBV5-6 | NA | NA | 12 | TGTGCCAGCAGTTATAGTGGACATCGATGGTATTTT | CASSYSGHRWYF
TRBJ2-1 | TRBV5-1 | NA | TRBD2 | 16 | TGCGCCAGCAGCTTTACTAGCGGGGCCTCCTACAATGAGCAGTTCTTC | CASSFTSGASYNEQFF
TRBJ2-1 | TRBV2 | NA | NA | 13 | TGTGCCAGCAAGGGCGGTAGCTACAATGAGCAGTTCTTC | CASKGGSYNEQFF
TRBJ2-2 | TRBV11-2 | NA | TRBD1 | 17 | TGTGCCAGCAGCTCATTTGACAGGGGCCTTGTCACCGGGGAGCTGTTTTTT | CASSSFDRGLVTGELFF
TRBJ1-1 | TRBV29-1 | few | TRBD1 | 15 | TGCAGCGTTGAAGATAGGGGCAGGGGGCATACTGAAGCTTTCTTT | CSVEDRGRGHTEAFF
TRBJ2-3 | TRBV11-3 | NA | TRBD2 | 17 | TGTGCCAGCAGCCCGCGAAGACTAGCGGGGAGCACAGATACGCAGTATTTT | CASSPRRLAGSTDTQYF
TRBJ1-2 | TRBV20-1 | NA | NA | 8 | TGCAGTGCTGTCCACGGGACCTTC | CSAVHGTF